Listed here is a single T cell receptor beta chain. This record belongs to a study of blood T cell repertoires in COVID-19. Looking at the study overall: The cDNA or gDNA used as material had been derived from T cells, B-cell-depleted T cells, or PBMCs.

Adults between roughly 18 and 89 years of age took part from under 30 US areas. Participants reported their clinical history, and cohort assignment relied on those reports. In the study's own analysis: From reference gene primer amplification, estimates of nucleated cell counts were derived. TCRdb's copy holds only in-frame clones and misses some; the assay was immunoSEQ multiplex PCR. That table is the source of V, J and clone size, and D and trimming were worked out from the DNA. This sample yields 150,000 to 200,000 clones, of which roughly 84% are seen a single time; around 5% belongs to the top ten. The CDR3 is 14 residues long. V lost 4 bases and J lost 1, with 10 bases in between. CDR1 and CDR2 from the germline V gene are SGHVS and FQNEAQ.

The J gene is TRBJ1-1, the V gene TRBV7-8; no clear D. The sequenced material came from PBMCs or T cells enriched from blood (not recorded which). The origin of this receptor is a man in his 70s who had been exposed to COVID-19. DNA of the CDR3: TGTGCCAGCAGCTACCTACTCGCGAACACTGAAGCTTTCTTT. Its protein is CASSYLLANTEAFF.